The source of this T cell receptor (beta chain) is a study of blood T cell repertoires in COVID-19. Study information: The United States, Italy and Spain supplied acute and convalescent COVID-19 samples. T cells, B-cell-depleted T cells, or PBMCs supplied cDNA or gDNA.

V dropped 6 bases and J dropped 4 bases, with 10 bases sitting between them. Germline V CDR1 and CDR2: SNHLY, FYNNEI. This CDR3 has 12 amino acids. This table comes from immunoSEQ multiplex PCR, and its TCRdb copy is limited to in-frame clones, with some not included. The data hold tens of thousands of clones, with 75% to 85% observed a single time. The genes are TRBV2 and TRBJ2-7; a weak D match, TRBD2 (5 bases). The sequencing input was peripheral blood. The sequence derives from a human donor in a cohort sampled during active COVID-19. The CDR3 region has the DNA TGTGCCAGCAGACGCCAGCGGTACGAGCAGTACTTC. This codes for CASRRQRYEQYF. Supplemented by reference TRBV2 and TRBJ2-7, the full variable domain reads EPEVTQTPSHQVTQMGQEVILRCVPISNHLYFYWYRQILGQKVEFLVSFYNNEISEKSEIFDDQFSVERPDGSNFTLKIRSTKLEDSAMYFCASRRQRYEQYFGPGTRLTVT.